Presented here are 18 T cell receptor beta chains from one specimen sequenced in a study of lymphopenia after photon versus proton radiotherapy (dated by TCRdb to about 2019). Libraries were constructed by the immunoSEQ multiplex PCR assay. Drawn from immuneACCESS, this table holds only the in-frame rearrangements with V and J called that TCRdb kept. Clones are partly lost; checked studies trace under half to an unresolved V gene and leave the rest unexplained. The table for this sample lists some 27,000 clones; 80% to 90% of them were counted only once. Over 45% of the sample is in the top ten clones. Sequences were derived from peripheral blood, sampled from a patient treated with proton-based radiotherapy. The receptors here all came from a woman aged 55-70 years with cholangiocarcinoma. Some clones in this sample may be carry-over from other donors' samples.

In this sample, this clone turned up a few times. V and J are TRBV7-9 and TRBJ1-5; D remains unclear. This CDR3 spans 12 amino acids. CDR1 SEHNR and CDR2 FQNEAQ come from the germline V gene (reference sequence). Trimming shortened V by 1 base and J by 16 bases, and 14 bases separated the two germline ends. CDR3 in amino acids: CASSLDTGVVHF. The DNA for the CDR3 is TGTGCCAGCAGCTTAGACACCGGGGTGGTTCATTTT.

The chain carries TRBV5-1 and TRBJ1-2, with D uncertain. Germline values: CDR1 SGHRS, CDR2 YFSETQ. Trimming stripped 0 bases from V and 2 bases from J, with 8 bases between. This CDR3 spans 14 amino acids. The CDR3 region is CASSLVTVNYGYTF. CDR3 nucleotide sequence: TGCGCCAGCAGCTTGGTCACGGTGAACTATGGCTACACCTTC. Looking up the rest from reference TRBV5-1 and TRBJ1-2 gives the full variable domain: KAGVTQTPRYLIKTRGQQVTLSCSPISGHRSVSWYQQTPGQGLQFLFEYFSETQRNKGNFPGRFSGRQFSNSRSEMNVSTLELGDSALYLCASSLVTVNYGYTFGSGTRLTVV.

This chain uses TRBV7-2 with TRBJ2-7; D gene uncertain. Per germline, CDR1 SGHTA and CDR2 FQGNSA. CDR3 length: 13 amino acids. Trimming pared 1 base from V and 3 bases from J, leaving 7 bases between. The CDR3 is CASSLDRVYEQYF. The CDR3 DNA reads TGTGCCAGCAGCTTAGATAGGGTCTACGAGCAGTACTTC.

The V call is TRBV29-1, the J call TRBJ2-7, with 8 bases that match TRBD2. V was clipped by 4 bases and J by 4 bases; unmatched bases: 6. Germline V gene sequence: CDR1 SQVTM, CDR2 ANQGSEA. The CDR3 runs to 13 residues. As DNA, the CDR3 is TGCAGCGTTGCCAAGCGGGGGTTTTACGAGCAGTACTTC. Translated: CSVAKRGFYEQYF.

V and J are TRBV7-9 and TRBJ2-1, with a weak D call TRBD2 (5 bases). V lost 5 bases, J lost 10 bases, and 18 bases lay in between. CDR1 and CDR2 (germline): SEHNR, FQNEAQ (reference sequence). The CDR3 is 14 amino acids. CDR3 nucleotide sequence: TGTGCCAGCAGCCCTCGGAGAGGGTTAGGAGAGCAGTTCTTC. Translated: CASSPRRGLGEQFF.

The chain recombines TRBV6-5 with TRBJ2-7; D is perhaps TRBD1 or TRBD2 (5 bases each). CDR3 length equals 15 residues. From germline, CDR1 is MNHEY and CDR2 SVGAGI. V was shortened by 2 bases and J by 2 bases, with 13 bases between the two germline ends. The CDR3: CASSYGGGRAYEQYF. The CDR3 DNA is TGTGCCAGCAGTTACGGGGGTGGCAGGGCCTACGAGCAGTACTTC.

The chain uses TRBV11-2 and TRBJ2-7; 11 positions agree with TRBD2. With V trimmed by 3 bases and J by 4 bases, 8 bases remained unmatched. Per germline, CDR1 SGHAT and CDR2 FQNNGV. CDR3 length equals 16 residues. CDR3: CASSLSLAGGQYEQYF. CDR3 in DNA: TGTGCCAGCAGCTTGAGTTTAGCGGGAGGGCAATACGAGCAGTACTTC.

V is TRBV7-9 and J is TRBJ2-7, with D perhaps matching TRBD2 (5 bases). The germline V gene encodes CDR1 SEHNR and CDR2 FQNEAQ (reference sequence). The V end was cut by 2 bases, the J end by 7 bases, with 18 bases between. The CDR3 sequence is 15 residues long. The CDR3 sequence: CASSLTQTNLGEQYF. Written as DNA, the CDR3 is TGTGCCAGCAGCTTAACCCAGACTAACTTAGGGGAGCAGTACTTC.

The rearrangement uses TRBV23-1 and TRBJ1-5, with D hard to call. TRBV23-1 is an open reading frame whose function is uncertain. The CDR3 is made up of 16 amino acids. V gave up 4 bases and J gave up 1 base, with 14 bases separating them. CDR3 amino acids: CASSPSGDLSNQPQHF. Written as DNA, the CDR3 is TGCGCCAGCAGTCCCTCGGGCGACTTAAGCAATCAGCCCCAGCATTTT.

The chain combines TRBV18 with TRBJ2-7; D might be TRBD2 (5 bases). CDR1 is KGHSH, CDR2 LQKENI, per germline. The CDR3 has 16 amino acids. V lost 3 bases to trimming and J lost 5 bases, with 20 bases between them. CDR3 coding DNA: TGTGCCAGCTCACCGCGCTCGGCCGGAGGAGTCCACGAGCAGTACTTC. Amino acids: CASSPRSAGGVHEQYF. Based on the CDR3 plus reference TRBV18 and TRBJ2-7, the full variable domain is NAGVMQNPRHLVRRRGQEARLRCSPMKGHSHVYWYRQLPEEGLKFMVYLQKENIIDESGMPKERFSAEFPKEGPSILRIQQVVRGDSAAYFCASSPRSAGGVHEQYFGPGTRLTVT.

The chain has TRBV5-6 and TRBJ2-5; 8 bases agree with TRBD1. The CDR3 covers 11 residues. The J segment lost 13 bases and the V segment lost 4 bases, leaving 6 bases of the junction unmatched. The germline CDR1 and CDR2 sequences are SGHDT and YYEEEE. This chain's CDR3 is CASSQDRELYF. The CDR3 DNA sequence: TGTGCCAGCAGCCAGGACAGGGAACTGTACTTC.

V is TRBV4-1 and J is TRBJ2-7; the D gene is possibly TRBD1 (5 bases). V lost 0 bases, J lost 2 bases, and 8 bases lay in between. The CDR3 covers 14 residues. Germline lookup yields CDR1 MGHRA and CDR2 YSYEKL. CDR3 loop: CASSQEHRTYEQYF. The CDR3 bases are TGCGCCAGCAGCCAAGAACACAGGACCTACGAGCAGTACTTC.

This clone appeared a single time. This chain joins TRBV7-9 and TRBJ2-5; possibly TRBD2 for D (7 bases). This CDR3 has 16 residues. Germline CDR1 SEHNR, CDR2 FQNEAQ (reference sequence). V was trimmed by 5 bases and J by 4 bases, leaving 20 bases between them. The chain's CDR3 is CASSPWGGRTRETQYF. As DNA, the CDR3 is TGTGCCAGCAGCCCGTGGGGGGGCCGAACACGAGAGACCCAGTACTTC.

The chain couples TRBV5-8 to TRBJ2-7; D possibly corresponds to TRBD1 (6 bases). CDR1 is SGHTS, CDR2 YDEGEE, per germline. Deletions cut 3 bases from V and 2 bases from J, with 18 bases between. The length of the CDR3 is 16 residues. The CDR3 region is CASSSYPAQGTYEQYF. As DNA, the CDR3 is TGTGCCAGCAGCTCCTACCCAGCACAGGGTACCTACGAGCAGTACTTC.

The chain recombines TRBV5-1 with TRBJ2-5, with 7 bases fitting TRBD1. V lost 1 base, J lost 7 bases, and 10 bases stayed unmatched. Per germline, CDR1 SGHRS and CDR2 YFSETQ. The CDR3 sequence is 15 residues long. The CDR3 loop is CASSLSTGDTGTQYF. The CDR3 nucleotides read TGCGCCAGCAGCTTGTCTACAGGGGATACGGGGACCCAGTACTTC.

This chain links TRBV4-1 with TRBJ2-5; weak D call: TRBD2 (5 bases). The V end lost 0 bases, the J end lost 2 bases, and 10 bases lay between the germline ends. The CDR3 is made up of 15 amino acids. Germline assignment: CDR1 MGHRA and CDR2 YSYEKL. The DNA for the CDR3 is TGCGCCAGCAGCCAAGACGGGGTGGGTCAAGAGACCCAGTACTTC. Translated: CASSQDGVGQETQYF.

This chain uses TRBV9 with TRBJ2-7; D not resolved. Germline V lookup: CDR1 SGDLS, CDR2 YYNGEE. V was pared by 0 bases and J by 0 bases, with 10 bases between. The CDR3 has 15 residues. DNA for the CDR3: TGTGCCAGCAGCGTAGGCCCCGGCTCCTCCTACGAGCAGTACTTC. This codes for CASSVGPGSSYEQYF.

This chain links TRBV4-3 with TRBJ2-7; D is unclear. Trimming removed 0 bases from V and 0 bases from J, with 15 bases in between. The germline V gene encodes CDR1 LGHNA and CDR2 YSLEER. The CDR3 is 17 amino acids. The CDR3 nucleotides are TGCGCCAGCAGCCAAGACTCTAGATCATCGAACTCCTACGAGCAGTACTTC. This sequence encodes CASSQDSRSSNSYEQYF.